What follows describes a single T cell receptor (beta chain). This specimen comes from a study of blood T cell repertoires in COVID-19. Study-level information: The study drew acute and convalescent COVID-19 samples from the United States, Italy and Spain. PBMCs, B-cell-depleted T cells, or T cells were the source of the cDNA or gDNA that made up the material.

The V end was cut by 8 bases, the J end by 5 bases, with 15 bases between. Germline assignment: CDR1 MNHEY and CDR2 SVGAGI. This CDR3 is 14 amino acids long. Assay used: immunoSEQ multiplex PCR; TCRdb lists only in-frame clones, some missing. This table holds fewer than 60,000 clones, around nine tenths found once. What was sequenced was peripheral blood. The receptor was isolated from an elderly man with active or convalescent COVID-19. The chain uses TRBV6-5 and TRBJ2-2, with D perhaps matching TRBD2 (5 bases). The CDR3 is CASGGRLGTGELFF. The CDR3 nucleotides read TGTGCCAGCGGAGGCCGTCTGGGGACCGGGGAGCTGTTTTTT.